This T cell receptor (beta chain) was obtained from a study of OX40 agonist ivuxolimab in advanced cancers. The overall study: Patients received ivuxolimab, an agonistic anti-OX40 (CD134) antibody. Study-level findings and limits: Low normalized T-cell clonal expansion also characterized some of the nonresponders. The study observed clonal expansion of CD4+ and CD8+ blood T cells by week 6 at 0.1 to 3.0 mg/kg.

Germline loops: CDR1 MNHEY, CDR2 SMNVEV (reference sequence). This CDR3 comprises 15 residues. V was shortened by 0 bases and J by 4 bases, with 13 bases between the two germline ends. TCRdb keeps only in-frame clones here, not all; method: immunoSEQ multiplex PCR. The sample records around 55,000 clones, around 86% being singletons. Concerning this clone itself: Its specificity is not known.

The gene calls are TRBV27 and TRBJ2-7, with D perhaps TRBD2 (5 bases). The clonotype comes from an adult with an advanced solid tumor such as melanoma, head and neck, liver or kidney cancer. The sample was CD4+ or CD8+ T cells sorted from blood, taken in a trial of the OX40 agonist ivuxolimab. The CDR3 sequence is CASSLSPSPGYEQYF. DNA for the CDR3: TGTGCCAGCAGTTTATCGCCTAGCCCCGGATACGAGCAGTACTTC.